The entry that follows covers one TCR beta chain sequence. Its matching antigen is unknown. This sample stems from a study of blood T cells in healthy people across ages. General study points: Long-lived and aged donors differed, with more naive CD4+ cells and higher diversity in the long-lived. The unsorted PBMCs prevented any conclusive comparison of naive versus antigen-experienced cells.

The length of the CDR3 is 16 residues. After removal of 0 bases from V and 2 bases from J, the junction contained 4 bases not matched to a gene. CDR1 is SEHNR and CDR2 is FQNEAQ in the germline V gene (reference sequence). A second PCR, run for roughly 7 to 11 cycles, used a sample-barcoded 5' primer plus a J-beta primer mix. TCRdb recomputed calls from the 5' RACE reads with MiXCR, one row per CDR3 protein. The sample lists some 780,000 distinct CDR3 sequences, roughly three fifths occurring once. Material: blood. The TCR originated in a man aged 40-49 years in good health. The V gene is TRBV7-9, the J gene TRBJ2-1; 7 nucleotides line up with TRBD1. CDR3 DNA: TGTGCCAGCAGCTTAGCCGAGGGACAGCCCTACAATGAGCAGTTCTTC. It codes for CASSLAEGQPYNEQFF.